This TCR beta chain was recorded in a study of regulatory T cells. Findings and limits, study-wide: In CD3G-deficient patients, conventional CD4+ T cells were enriched for hydrophobic CDR3 residues at positions 6 and 7. Skewed V and J usage and few unique V-J pairs marked patient repertoires, most in Tregs.

Patients aged 2 to 39 years had fewer naive and more memory CD4+ and CD8+ T cells. CD4+ cells were sorted into CD25-high CD127-low regulatory cells and CD25-low CD127-high conventional cells. Comment on this clone: Its antigen is still unknown.

The primer mix had 52 TRBV and 13 TRBJ primers. TCRdb keeps only in-frame clones here, not all; method: immunoSEQ multiplex PCR. The sample contains tens of thousands of clones, 93% of which appear only once. The specimen sequenced was conventional CD4+ T cells sorted from blood. The source is a child between 2 and 9 years old with CD3G deficiency.

The CDR3 here is CASSLEGLGTEAFF. CDR3 coding DNA: TGTGCCAGCAGCTTAGAGGGGCTTGGGACTGAAGCTTTCTTT. The rearrangement uses TRBV7-9 and TRBJ1-1; tentative D call: TRBD1 (5 bases). The CDR3 has 14 amino acids. Germline loops: CDR1 SEHNR, CDR2 FQNEAQ (reference sequence). With 1 base removed from V and 5 bases from J, the gap between germline ends came to 11 bases. The full variable domain, in which reference TRBV7-9 and TRBJ1-1 provide the parts outside the CDR3, is DTGVSQNPRHKITKRGQNVTFRCDPISEHNRLYWYRQTLGQGPEFLTYFQNEAQLEKSRLLSDRFSAERPKGSFSTLEIQRTEQGDSAMYLCASSLEGLGTEAFFGQGTRLTVV.